The 14 T cell receptor beta chains below were found in one sample sequenced in a study of blood T cell repertoires in COVID-19. The repertoire was sequenced with immunoSEQ multiplex PCR; TCRdb's copy has only in-frame clones and lacks some. This table has approximately 280,000 clones, 75% to 90% appearing once. Material for sequencing was peripheral blood. Receptor source: a woman in her thirties who had recovered from COVID-19.

V is TRBV11-2 and J is TRBJ1-5; D gene ambiguous. This CDR3 contains 16 residues. Germline assignment: CDR1 SGHAT and CDR2 FQNNGV. V was pared by 1 base and J by 0 bases, with 10 bases between. The CDR3 is CASSLGRKGSNQPQHF. Here the CDR3 DNA reads TGTGCCAGCAGCTTAGGCAGGAAAGGTAGCAATCAGCCCCAGCATTTT.

Of note for this clone: This CDR3 is also generated by other DNA sequences in the sample. The chain recombines TRBV27 with TRBJ1-2; D is possibly TRBD1 (5 bases). This CDR3 is built from 13 residues. V lost 3 bases, J lost 2 bases, and 7 bases lay in between. Germline CDR1 and CDR2: MNHEY and SMNVEV (reference sequence). The DNA of the CDR3 is TGTGCCAGCAGTTTGCAGGGCAACTATGGCTACACCTTC. Translating it yields CASSLQGNYGYTF.

The CDR3, as DNA: TGTGCCAGCAGCTTAGGGGGCGCAGGGATTAAGTTCTTC. This sequence encodes CASSLGGAGIKFF. The V gene is TRBV7-3, the J gene TRBJ2-1, with D tentatively TRBD1 (6 bases). The CDR3 spans 13 residues. Germline V CDR1 and CDR2: SGHTA, FQGTGA. The V end lost 2 bases, the J end lost 14 bases, and 16 bases lay between the germline ends. The full variable domain, rest sourced from reference TRBV7-3 and TRBJ2-1, is GAGVSQTPSNKVTEKGKYVELRCDPISGHTALYWYRQSLGQGPEFLIYFQGTGAADDSGLPNDRFFAVRPEGSVSTLKIQRTERGDSAVYLCASSLGGAGIKFFGPGTRLTVL.

The chain uses TRBV6-1 and TRBJ1-5; D is possibly TRBD1 (6 bases). Trimming took 1 base from V and 4 from J, leaving 11 bases between them. Germline V gene sequence: CDR1 MNHNS, CDR2 SASEGT. The CDR3 loop spans 15 amino acids. This CDR3 is CASSEVQGMNQPQHF. The CDR3 DNA is TGTGCCAGCAGTGAAGTACAGGGTATGAATCAGCCCCAGCATTTT.

The chain has TRBV6-1 and TRBJ2-3; D might be TRBD1 (6 bases). This CDR3 has 18 residues. V lost 3 bases, J lost 2 bases, and 21 bases lay in between. Germline V CDR1 and CDR2: MNHNS, SASEGT. CDR3 region: CASSDRDNLRTDTDTQYF. The CDR3 bases are TGTGCCAGCAGTGACCGGGACAACCTTAGGACGGACACAGATACGCAGTATTTT.

The CDR3 DNA reads as TGTGCCAGCAGTTCGTACCGACAGGGGGGGAATTCACCCCTCCACTTT. Translating it yields CASSSYRQGGNSPLHF. V gene TRBV6-5 combines with J gene TRBJ1-6, with 9 bases matching TRBD1. The germline V gene has CDR1 MNHEY and CDR2 SVGAGI. CDR3 length: 16 residues. V was pared by 4 bases and J by 7 bases, with 8 bases of the junction left unmatched.

V and J are TRBV7-9 and TRBJ2-5; 10 bases line up with TRBD1. Germline CDR1 reads SEHNR; CDR2 reads FQNEAQ (reference sequence). V shed 4 bases and J 0 bases; nucleotides not matched to a gene: 5. The CDR3 has 16 residues. As DNA, the CDR3 is TGTGCCAGCAGCTCGTGGACAGGGGGGGACCAAGAGACCCAGTACTTC. It is translated as CASSSWTGGDQETQYF.

This sequence joins TRBV7-8 and TRBJ1-6; 7 bases are shared with TRBD1. The V and J ends lost 4 bases and 13 bases, in that order; junction bases with no gene match: 7. Germline V gives CDR1 SGHVS, CDR2 FQNEAQ. The CDR3 has 13 amino acids. The CDR3 region has the DNA TGTGCCAGCAGCTCGACAGGGCTGATCCCCCTCCACTTT. It is translated as CASSSTGLIPLHF. Filled out from reference TRBV7-8 and TRBJ1-6, the complete variable domain reads GAGVSQSPRYKVAKRGQDVALRCDPISGHVSLFWYQQALGQGPEFLTYFQNEAQLDKSGLPSDRFFAERPEGSVSTLKIQRTQQEDSAVYLCASSSTGLIPLHFGNGTRLTVT.

This rearrangement joins TRBV12-3 or TRBV12-4 to TRBJ2-1; 8 bases align to TRBD1. The CDR3 length is 13 residues. After removal of 7 bases from V and 7 bases from J, the junction contained 6 bases not matched to a gene. This CDR3 reads CASTPDRENEQFF. For the CDR3, the DNA is TGTGCCAGCACCCCGGACAGGGAAAATGAGCAGTTCTTC.

The V gene is TRBV6-4, the J gene TRBJ2-2; 7 bases align to TRBD1. Trimming removed 4 bases from V and 13 bases from J; junction bases left unmatched: 9. CDR3 length equals 13 residues. Germline V lookup: CDR1 MRHNA, CDR2 SNTAGT. CDR3 DNA: TGTGCCAGCAGTGCCATAGGGGGCCAGAGGCTGTTTTTT. Protein sequence: CASSAIGGQRLFF.

The V and J genes are TRBV4-3 and TRBJ2-1; TRBD2 agrees at 8 bases. Trimming removed 0 bases from V and 8 bases from J; junction bases left unmatched: 12. This CDR3 has 17 amino acids. In germline, CDR1 is LGHNA, CDR2 YSLEER. The CDR3 region is CASSQEGGAGVVDEQFF. The CDR3, as DNA: TGCGCCAGCAGCCAAGAAGGGGGAGCGGGAGTAGTAGATGAGCAGTTCTTC.

This chain links TRBV18 with TRBJ2-2, with a weak D call TRBD2 (5 bases). Germline CDR1 reads KGHSH; CDR2 reads LQKENI. The CDR3 is 16 amino acids. V dropped 2 bases and J dropped 2 bases, with 12 bases sitting between them. For the CDR3, the DNA is TGTGCCAGCTCACCATTTTTCGGGGTAAACACCGGGGAGCTGTTTTTT. Residues: CASSPFFGVNTGELFF. The full variable domain, completed using reference TRBV18 and TRBJ2-2, is NAGVMQNPRHLVRRRGQEARLRCSPMKGHSHVYWYRQLPEEGLKFMVYLQKENIIDESGMPKERFSAEFPKEGPSILRIQQVVRGDSAAYFCASSPFFGVNTGELFFGEGSRLTVL.

The chain uses TRBV11-2 and TRBJ1-1; D not certain. Trimming took 6 bases from V and 2 from J, leaving 7 bases between them. The CDR3 runs 12 residues. The germline V gene has CDR1 SGHAT and CDR2 FQNNGV. CDR3 nucleotides: TGTGCCAGCAGGTTACTTAACACTGAAGCTTTCTTT. It encodes CASRLLNTEAFF.

This clone was detected only once. This chain connects TRBV2 to TRBJ1-1, with TRBD1 matching over 9 bases. Germline V gene lookup returns CDR1 SNHLY and CDR2 FYNNEI. The junction had 6 bases not matched to a gene; V was cut back by 6 bases and J by 1 base. This CDR3 is 15 amino acids long. In nucleotides, the CDR3 is TGTGCCAGCAGGGGGGACAGGGCAGGGAACACTGAAGCTTTCTTT. This translates into CASRGDRAGNTEAFF. Looking up the rest from reference TRBV2 and TRBJ1-1 gives the full variable domain: EPEVTQTPSHQVTQMGQEVILRCVPISNHLYFYWYRQILGQKVEFLVSFYNNEISEKSEIFDDQFSVERPDGSNFTLKIRSTKLEDSAMYFCASRGDRAGNTEAFFGQGTRLTVV.